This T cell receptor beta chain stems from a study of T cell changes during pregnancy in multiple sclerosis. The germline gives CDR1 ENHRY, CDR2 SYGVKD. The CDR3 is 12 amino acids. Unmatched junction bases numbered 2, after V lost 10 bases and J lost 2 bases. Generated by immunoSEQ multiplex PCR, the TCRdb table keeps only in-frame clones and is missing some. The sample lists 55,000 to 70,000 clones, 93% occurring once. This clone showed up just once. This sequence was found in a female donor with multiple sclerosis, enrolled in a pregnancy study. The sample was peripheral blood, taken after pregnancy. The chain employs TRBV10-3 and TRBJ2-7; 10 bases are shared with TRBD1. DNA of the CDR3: TGTGCCACGGGGACAGGGGCCTACGAGCAGTACTTC. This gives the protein CATGTGAYEQYF.